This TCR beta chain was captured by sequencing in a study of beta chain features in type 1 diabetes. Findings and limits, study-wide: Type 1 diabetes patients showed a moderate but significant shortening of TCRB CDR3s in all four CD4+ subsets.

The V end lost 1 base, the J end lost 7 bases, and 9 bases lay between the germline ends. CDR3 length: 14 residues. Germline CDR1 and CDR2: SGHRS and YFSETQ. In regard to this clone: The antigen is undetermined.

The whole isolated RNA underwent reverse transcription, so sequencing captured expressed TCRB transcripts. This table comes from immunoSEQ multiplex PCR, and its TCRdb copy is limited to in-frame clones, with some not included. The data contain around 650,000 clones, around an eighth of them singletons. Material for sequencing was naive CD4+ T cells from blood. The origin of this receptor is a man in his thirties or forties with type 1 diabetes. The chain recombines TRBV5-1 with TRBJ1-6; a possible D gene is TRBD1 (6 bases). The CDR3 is CASSLWDKNSPLHF. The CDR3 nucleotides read TGCGCCAGCAGCTTGTGGGACAAGAATTCACCCCTCCACTTT. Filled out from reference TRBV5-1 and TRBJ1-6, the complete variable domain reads KAGVTQTPRYLIKTRGQQVTLSCSPISGHRSVSWYQQTPGQGLQFLFEYFSETQRNKGNFPGRFSGRQFSNSRSEMNVSTLELGDSALYLCASSLWDKNSPLHFGNGTRLTVT.